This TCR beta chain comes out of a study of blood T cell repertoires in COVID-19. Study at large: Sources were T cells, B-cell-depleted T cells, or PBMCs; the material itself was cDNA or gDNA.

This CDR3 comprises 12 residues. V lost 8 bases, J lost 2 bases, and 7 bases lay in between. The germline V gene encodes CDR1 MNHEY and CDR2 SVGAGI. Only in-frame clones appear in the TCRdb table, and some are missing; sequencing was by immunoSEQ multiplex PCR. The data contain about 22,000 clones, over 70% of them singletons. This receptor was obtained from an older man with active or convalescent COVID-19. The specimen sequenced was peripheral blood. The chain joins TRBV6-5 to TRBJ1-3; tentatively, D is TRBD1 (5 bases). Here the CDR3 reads CASRGTGNTIYF. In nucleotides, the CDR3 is TGTGCCAGCCGGGGGACTGGAAACACCATATATTTT.